Below are 13 T cell receptor beta chains sequenced from a single sample in a study of blood T cell repertoires in COVID-19. Libraries were prepared by immunoSEQ multiplex PCR; TCRdb keeps only in-frame clonotypes and omits some of them. Among 330,000 or so clones listed, roughly 89% were seen once. Sequenced: peripheral blood. The receptor set was obtained from a woman between 55 and 75 years old with COVID-19, enrolled during active disease.

The V gene is TRBV30, the J gene TRBJ1-1; 9 bases are shared with TRBD1. V lost 3 bases to trimming and J lost 3 bases; unmatched junction nucleotides: 5. Germline V lookup: CDR1 GTSNPN, CDR2 SVGIG (reference sequence). This CDR3 has 14 residues. The CDR3 sequence is CAWSMGQGDTEAFF. The CDR3, as DNA: TGTGCCTGGAGCATGGGACAGGGTGACACTGAAGCTTTCTTT.

V usage is TRBV13 and J usage is TRBJ2-5; 10 bases agree with TRBD2. Germline V gene lookup returns CDR1 PRHDT and CDR2 FYEKMQ (reference sequence). CDR3 size: 16 residues. J was trimmed by 3 bases and V by 4 bases; bases with no gene match: 8. CDR3 DNA: TGTGCCAGCAGCTCGCCCGGAGCGGGGGGGGAAGAGACCCAGTACTTC. Translation gives CASSSPGAGGEETQYF.

The rearrangement joins TRBV6-6 to TRBJ1-2; possible D gene TRBD1, 6 bases. The CDR3 extends over 14 amino acids. The germline V gene encodes CDR1 MNHNY and CDR2 SVGAGI (reference sequence). With 0 bases removed from V and 1 base from J, the gap between germline ends came to 6 bases. DNA of the CDR3: TGTGCCAGCAGTTACTCACAGGGTAACTATGGCTACACCTTC. Protein product: CASSYSQGNYGYTF.

The chain uses TRBV15 and TRBJ1-4; 8 bases align to TRBD1. With V trimmed by 1 base and J by 7 bases, 2 bases remained unmatched. The CDR3 runs to 14 residues. The germline gives CDR1 LNHNV, CDR2 YYDKDF (reference sequence). CDR3 sequence (DNA): TGTGCCACCAGCAGAGCACAGGGGGTTGAAAAACTGTTTTTT. Encoded protein: CATSRAQGVEKLFF.

V gene TRBV7-9 combines with J gene TRBJ1-5; D not resolved. Germline values: CDR1 SEHNR, CDR2 FQNEAQ (reference sequence). Trimming pared 6 bases from V and 7 bases from J, leaving 16 bases between. The CDR3 consists of 14 residues. In nucleotides, the CDR3 is TGTGCCAGCAGTCACTCAGGAATTGGGCAGCCCCAGCATTTT. As protein: CASSHSGIGQPQHF.

This clone was observed a single time. The chain couples TRBV6-1 to TRBJ1-5; D is undetermined. This CDR3 has 14 residues. CDR1 is MNHNS, CDR2 SASEGT, per germline. V was pared by 3 bases and J by 0 bases, with 6 bases between. CDR3 residues: CASSEGHSNQPQHF. The CDR3 nucleotides read TGTGCCAGCAGTGAGGGCCATAGCAATCAGCCCCAGCATTTT.

V usage is TRBV7-2 and J usage is TRBJ2-2; D ambiguous. This CDR3 comprises 13 residues. V lost 2 bases to trimming and J lost 2 bases, with 3 bases between them. Germline loops: CDR1 SGHTA, CDR2 FQGNSA. The CDR3 DNA follows: TGTGCCAGCAGCTTATTAAACACCGGGGAGCTGTTTTTT. Protein sequence: CASSLLNTGELFF.

A few counts support this clone. This same CDR3 is encoded by further DNA sequences in the sample. The DNA of the CDR3 is TGCGCCAGCAGCTTGGCGGGCGAGCAGTACTTC. Amino acids: CASSLAGEQYF. V is TRBV5-1 and J is TRBJ2-7; no clear D. The length of the CDR3 is 11 residues. With 0 bases removed from V and 6 bases from J, the gap between germline ends came to 4 bases. Germline values: CDR1 SGHRS, CDR2 YFSETQ.

This chain joins TRBV6-5 and TRBJ1-1; D gene unclear. The CDR3 has 14 amino acids. Trimming removed 0 bases at V and 7 bases at J, with 12 bases between. Germline CDR1 MNHEY, CDR2 SVGAGI. CDR3 amino acids: CASSYSTIGIEAFF. Here the CDR3 DNA reads TGTGCCAGCAGTTACTCGACTATTGGCATTGAAGCTTTCTTT.

The gene calls are TRBV27 and TRBJ1-5; 9 nucleotides line up with TRBD1. With 5 bases clipped from V and 2 bases from J, the junction kept 10 bases outside the gene matches. There are 17 residues in the CDR3. Germline CDR1 and CDR2: MNHEY and SMNVEV (reference sequence). Written as DNA, the CDR3 is TGTGCCAGCAGTCTCGCCCGGACAGGGGCGGGCAATCAGCCCCAGCATTTT. Protein sequence: CASSLARTGAGNQPQHF.

The CDR3 spells CASSMGQGWPNEKLFF. For the CDR3, the DNA is TGTGCCAGTAGTATGGGACAGGGGTGGCCTAATGAAAAACTGTTTTTT. V gene TRBV19 combines with J gene TRBJ1-4; 10 nucleotides match TRBD1. Germline CDR1 LNHDA, CDR2 SQIVND (reference sequence). CDR3 length: 16 residues. V shed 3 bases and J 3 bases; nucleotides not matched to a gene: 4.

As DNA, the CDR3 is TGCGCCAGCAGCTTGGGCCAGGGTTACAATTCACCCCTCCACTTT. Translated, it gives CASSLGQGYNSPLHF. This rearrangement joins TRBV5-1 to TRBJ1-6; D perhaps matches TRBD1 (5 bases). Germline CDR1 SGHRS, CDR2 YFSETQ. Trimming took 0 bases from V and 7 from J, leaving 11 bases between them. This CDR3 is 15 amino acids long. Variable domain in full (rest from reference TRBV5-1 and TRBJ1-6): KAGVTQTPRYLIKTRGQQVTLSCSPISGHRSVSWYQQTPGQGLQFLFEYFSETQRNKGNFPGRFSGRQFSNSRSEMNVSTLELGDSALYLCASSLGQGYNSPLHFGNGTRLTVT.

Concerning this clone itself: The sample has other DNA sequences that encode this CDR3 too. V usage is TRBV30 and J usage is TRBJ1-2, with D perhaps TRBD1 (5 bases). V was shortened by 1 base and J by 0 bases, with 6 bases between the two germline ends. Germline lookup yields CDR1 GTSNPN and CDR2 SVGIG (reference sequence). This CDR3 region has 13 residues. This CDR3 is CAWSGGANYGYTF. The DNA for the CDR3 is TGTGCCTGGAGTGGGGGGGCTAACTATGGCTACACCTTC.